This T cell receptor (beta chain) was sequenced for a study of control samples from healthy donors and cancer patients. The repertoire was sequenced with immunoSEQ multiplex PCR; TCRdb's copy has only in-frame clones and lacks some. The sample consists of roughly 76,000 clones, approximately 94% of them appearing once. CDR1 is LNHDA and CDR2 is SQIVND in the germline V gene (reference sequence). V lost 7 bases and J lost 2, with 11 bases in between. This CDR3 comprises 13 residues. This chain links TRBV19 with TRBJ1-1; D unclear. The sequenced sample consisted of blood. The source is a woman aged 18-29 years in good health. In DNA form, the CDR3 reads TGTGCCAGTACCATTCGGAGAAACACTGAAGCTTTCTTT. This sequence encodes CASTIRRNTEAFF.